This is a list of T cell receptor beta chains from one sample in a study of beta chain features in type 1 diabetes. Method: immunoSEQ multiplex PCR; TCRdb's copy keeps in-frame clones and lacks some. This sample has around 500,000 clones, with approximately 10% found just once. Sequenced input: naive CD4+ T cells from blood. The receptor source for this set is a woman aged 18-35 years in good health. Both conserved end residues are trimmed from each CDR3. A D gene is named only where the DNA matches it firmly. Rows give clone size only sometimes, using once, few, many, or a class for an expanded clone.

clone_size: few
v_call: TRBV7-9
d_call: TRBD1
j_call: TRBJ2-5
cdr3_aa: ASSLARQGVETQY

clone_size: NA
v_call: TRBV2
d_call: NA
j_call: TRBJ2-3
cdr3_aa: ASSRVGGTDTQY

clone_size: NA
v_call: TRBV18
d_call: TRBD2
j_call: TRBJ2-1
cdr3_aa: ASSPSGRGYNEQF

clone_size: few
v_call: TRBV7-2
d_call: NA
j_call: TRBJ2-5
cdr3_aa: ASSLWAQETQY

clone_size: few
v_call: TRBV18
d_call: TRBD1
j_call: TRBJ2-5
cdr3_aa: ASSPSLDRVQTQY

clone_size: few
v_call: TRBV6-5
d_call: TRBD1
j_call: TRBJ1-3
cdr3_aa: ASSQARGPGNTIY

clone_size: NA
v_call: TRBV15
d_call: NA
j_call: TRBJ2-3
cdr3_aa: ATSRVGTDTQY

clone_size: NA
v_call: TRBV25-1
d_call: NA
j_call: TRBJ1-4
cdr3_aa: ASSQGVGEKLF

clone_size: many
v_call: TRBV14
d_call: NA
j_call: TRBJ2-1
cdr3_aa: ASSHLNEQF

clone_size: NA
v_call: TRBV29-1
d_call: NA
j_call: TRBJ1-1
cdr3_aa: SAGILNTEAF

clone_size: NA
v_call: TRBV2
d_call: NA
j_call: TRBJ2-3
cdr3_aa: ASSEEARVTQY

clone_size: NA
v_call: TRBV15
d_call: NA
j_call: TRBJ2-3
cdr3_aa: ATSRDLRVTDTQY

clone_size: NA
v_call: TRBV7-3
d_call: NA
j_call: TRBJ1-1
cdr3_aa: ASSRDPGPNTEAF

clone_size: NA
v_call: TRBV5-4
d_call: NA
j_call: TRBJ2-5
cdr3_aa: ASSLGTHQETQY

clone_size: few
v_call: TRBV11-2
d_call: TRBD1
j_call: TRBJ2-5
cdr3_aa: ASSSRDRQETQY

clone_size: NA
v_call: TRBV6-4
d_call: NA
j_call: TRBJ2-3
cdr3_aa: ASSNGDTQY

clone_size: NA
v_call: TRBV5-4
d_call: NA
j_call: TRBJ2-6
cdr3_aa: ASSQDPGRANVLT

clone_size: few
v_call: TRBV7-2
d_call: NA
j_call: TRBJ2-5
cdr3_aa: ASSGRRSETQY

clone_size: few
v_call: TRBV19
d_call: NA
j_call: TRBJ2-1
cdr3_aa: ASSIPGLSSYNEQF

clone_size: few
v_call: TRBV4-3
d_call: NA
j_call: TRBJ1-1
cdr3_aa: ASSQVGTEAF

clone_size: NA
v_call: TRBV7-3
d_call: NA
j_call: TRBJ2-2
cdr3_aa: ASSSFNTGELF

clone_size: NA
v_call: TRBV13
d_call: TRBD1
j_call: TRBJ1-3
cdr3_aa: ASSLKTGGSGNTIY

clone_size: NA
v_call: TRBV14
d_call: NA
j_call: TRBJ1-3
cdr3_aa: ASSLPGGSGNTIY

clone_size: NA
v_call: TRBV7-8
d_call: TRBD2
j_call: TRBJ2-3
cdr3_aa: ASSFRLAPSTDTQY

clone_size: NA
v_call: TRBV15
d_call: NA
j_call: TRBJ2-5
cdr3_aa: ASRQGPETQY

clone_size: NA
v_call: TRBV11-1
d_call: NA
j_call: TRBJ1-2
cdr3_aa: ASSRAGYGYT